The clone carrying this T cell receptor (beta chain) has only a few counts. What it binds is unknown. The entry originates in a study of T cell repertoires in cytomegalovirus infection. At the level of the study: Public TCR beta signature analysis indicated the presence of both CMV infection and matching HLA type.

Germline CDR1 reads SNHLY; CDR2 reads FYNNEI. Trimming took 3 bases from V and 0 from J, leaving 5 bases between them. There are 13 residues in the CDR3. TCRdb recomputed calls from the reads with MiXCR, one row per CDR3 protein. The sample has 55,000 to 70,000 distinct CDR3 sequences; 25% to 40% are singletons. General study results and limits: Frequencies of public TCR beta families were cumulated, and this identified carriers of CMV plus the relevant HLA. CMV-specific HLA-C-restricted TCR beta clonotypes dominated the ex vivo response.

The TCR comes from a human donor in good health (CMV status not recorded). Some clones in this sample may be carry-over from other donors' samples. Sequenced sample: PBMCs, sequenced either directly or after in vitro stimulation (not recorded which). J is TRBJ1-1 and V is TRBV2; D unclear. In nucleotides, the CDR3 is TGTGCCAGCAGTGAGTCGGTGAACACTGAAGCTTTCTTT. Its protein product is CASSESVNTEAFF.